A selection of T cell receptor beta chains follows, all from one sample in a study of OX40 agonist ivuxolimab in advanced cancers. Sequencing was performed with immunoSEQ multiplex PCR; in TCRdb, only in-frame clones are kept and a portion is missing. The sample holds about 68,000 clones, around 85% seen once. This sample comprised CD4+ or CD8+ T cells sorted from blood, obtained in a trial of the OX40 agonist ivuxolimab. These receptors came from an adult with an advanced solid tumor such as melanoma, head and neck, liver or kidney cancer. The CDR3 runs from the conserved cysteine through the conserved F or W.

>15|TRBJ2-2|TRBV15
CATSSQGGSTGELFF
>15|TRBJ2-5|TRBV18
CASSPREAHQETQYF
>13|TRBJ2-1|TRBV2
CASSGLLPNEQFF
>13|TRBJ1-5|TRBV5-6
CASSFSADQPQHF
>16|TRBJ2-5|TRBV27
CASGSWSAAGKETQYF
>16|TRBJ2-7|TRBV21-1
CASTRGGGWYFYEQYF
>15|TRBJ2-3|TRBV6-6
CASSYWGGRGDTQYF
>17|TRBJ2-2|TRBV7-8
CASSSLLRPGEYGELFF
>13|TRBJ1-2|TRBV5-4
CASSLGQNYGYTF
>14|TRBJ1-1|TRBV6-1
CASSGVQGDTEAFF
>15|TRBJ1-1|TRBV7-2
CASSFIRGQNTEAFF
>11|TRBJ2-7|TRBV28
CASSQKYEQYF
>15|TRBJ2-7|TRBV27
CASSSGTGRWYEQYF
>13|TRBJ1-1|TRBV10-1
CASRSGTNTEAFF